These 8 T cell receptor beta chains were all obtained from the same sample, sequenced in a study of T cells in localized non-small cell lung cancer. Sequenced by immunoSEQ multiplex PCR; TCRdb stores in-frame clones only, minus some. The sample lists 18,000 or so clones, approximately 91% seen once, with about 8.4% in the top ten. This material consisted of peripheral blood, taken before any cancer treatment. The receptor set was obtained from a man aged 40 to 75 with stage I lung adenocarcinoma.

The V gene is TRBV30, the J gene TRBJ1-4; D is perhaps TRBD1 (5 bases). Germline V gene lookup returns CDR1 GTSNPN and CDR2 SVGIG (reference sequence). Trimming cost V 5 bases and J 5 bases, with 9 bases left between them. This CDR3 spans 12 amino acids. CDR3 nucleotides: TGTGCCTGGGCAGGGTTGAATGAAAAACTGTTTTTT. Protein: CAWAGLNEKLFF. Variable domain in full (rest from reference TRBV30 and TRBJ1-4): SQTIHQWPATLVQPVGSPLSLECTVEGTSNPNLYWYRQAAGRGLQLLFYSVGIGQISSEVPQNLSASRPQDRQFILSSKKLLLSDSGFYLCAWAGLNEKLFFGSGTQLSVL.

The rearrangement joins TRBV5-6 to TRBJ1-1, with D tentatively TRBD1 (6 bases). Trimming removed 4 bases from V and 10 bases from J, with 11 bases in between. Germline lookup yields CDR1 SGHDT and CDR2 YYEEEE. This CDR3 is 11 amino acids long. The CDR3: CASSAGESAFF. CDR3 DNA: TGTGCCAGCAGCGCAGGGGAGTCAGCTTTCTTT.

The chain uses TRBV5-4 and TRBJ2-2; 7 bases are shared with TRBD1. This CDR3 has 15 amino acids. The germline gives CDR1 SGHNT, CDR2 YYREEE (reference sequence). The V and J ends lost 7 bases and 5 bases, in that order; junction bases with no gene match: 11. CDR3 in amino acids: CASGEGATLTGELFF. Written as DNA, the CDR3 is TGTGCCAGCGGCGAGGGGGCGACCCTAACCGGGGAGCTGTTTTTT.

This sequence joins TRBV5-5 and TRBJ2-1; no clear D gene. Germline CDR1 is SGHKS and CDR2 is YYEKEE (reference sequence). The V and J ends lost 0 bases and 3 bases respectively, with 7 bases between them. CDR3 length equals 14 residues. The CDR3 DNA is TGTGCCAGCAGCTTGGGGCGGAACTACAATGAGCAGTTCTTC. Its translation is CASSLGRNYNEQFF. Based on the CDR3 plus reference TRBV5-5 and TRBJ2-1, the full variable domain is DAGVTQSPTHLIKTRGQQVTLRCSPISGHKSVSWYQQVLGQGPQFIFQYYEKEERGRGNFPDRFSARQFPNYSSELNVNALLLGDSALYLCASSLGRNYNEQFFGPGTRLTVL.

This clone has just one count. This chain joins TRBV19 and TRBJ1-2; 7 bases are shared with TRBD1. Germline loops: CDR1 LNHDA, CDR2 SQIVND (reference sequence). V trimming: 6 bases; J trimming: 0 bases; junction bases outside the gene matches: 7. CDR3 size: 15 residues. CDR3 DNA: TGTGCCAGTAGCCCGGGACAGAGGACTAACTATGGCTACACCTTC. Its protein is CASSPGQRTNYGYTF. Full variable domain (rest looked up from reference TRBV19 and TRBJ1-2): DGGITQSPKYLFRKEGQNVTLSCEQNLNHDAMYWYRQDPGQGLRLIYYSQIVNDFQKGDIAEGYSVSREKKESFPLTVTSAQKNPTAFYLCASSPGQRTNYGYTFGSGTRLTVV.

The chain employs TRBV19 and TRBJ2-1; 7 bases are shared with TRBD1. This CDR3 comprises 15 residues. Germline-derived CDR1 and CDR2 are LNHDA and SQIVND (reference sequence). V was pared by 1 base and J by 5 bases, with 5 bases of the junction left unmatched. The CDR3 nucleotides are TGTGCCAGTAGTATAGGCCAGGGGGTTGACAATGAGCAGTTCTTC. Its protein product is CASSIGQGVDNEQFF.

The V call is TRBV18, the J call TRBJ2-7; D gene unclear. CDR1 is KGHSH, CDR2 LQKENI, per germline. CDR3 length: 13 amino acids. With 1 base removed from V and 2 bases from J, the gap between germline ends came to 6 bases. This CDR3 is CASSPQPTYEQYF. The CDR3 DNA reads as TGTGCCAGCTCACCACAGCCGACCTACGAGCAGTACTTC.

This rearrangement joins TRBV28 to TRBJ2-1; TRBD2 might be the D (6 bases). The CDR3 spans 15 residues. The germline CDR1 and CDR2 sequences are MDHEN and SYDVKM. V gave up 6 bases and J gave up 1 base, with 13 bases separating them. CDR3 sequence: CASRETSSSYNEQFF. In DNA, the CDR3 is TGTGCCAGCAGGGAGACTAGTTCTTCCTACAATGAGCAGTTCTTC. Full variable domain (missing parts from reference TRBV28 and TRBJ2-1): DVKVTQSSRYLVKRTGEKVFLECVQDMDHENMFWYRQDPGLGLRLIYFSYDVKMKEKGDIPEGYSVSREKKERFSLILESASTNQTSMYLCASRETSSSYNEQFFGPGTRLTVL.